A single sample is the source of the 32 T cell receptor beta chains below, sequenced in a study of blood T cell repertoires in COVID-19. Libraries were prepared by immunoSEQ multiplex PCR; TCRdb keeps only in-frame clonotypes and omits some of them. This sample has 270,000 or so clones, with about four fifths found just once. Sequences were obtained from peripheral blood. The source is a woman aged 55-70 years with active or convalescent COVID-19.

This clone was seen a few times. V usage is TRBV10-2 and J usage is TRBJ2-5; 8 positions agree with TRBD1. The germline gives CDR1 WSHSY, CDR2 SAAADI. This CDR3 spans 13 amino acids. Germline trimming cut 7 bases from V and 5 bases from J; bases unmatched to any gene: 6. CDR3 in DNA: TGCGCCAGCAAGACAGGGGTTCACGAGACCCAGTACTTC. Translation gives CASKTGVHETQYF.

This clone has only one observation. V gene TRBV5-4 combines with J gene TRBJ1-1; D unclear. CDR1 and CDR2 from the germline V gene are SGHNT and YYREEE (reference sequence). This CDR3 has 14 amino acids. Trimming left V 3 bases short and J 1 base short, with 10 bases between. This CDR3 is CASSSEVSNTEAFF. For the CDR3, the DNA is TGTGCCAGCAGCTCGGAGGTCTCGAACACTGAAGCTTTCTTT.

This chain uses TRBV11-2 with TRBJ1-1, with 9 bases that match TRBD1. The CDR3 runs to 15 residues. Germline CDR1 and CDR2: SGHAT and FQNNGV. With 5 bases clipped from V and 4 bases from J, the junction kept 8 bases outside the gene matches. This CDR3 reads CASSPLTGGGTEAFF. In DNA form, the CDR3 reads TGTGCCAGCAGCCCTTTGACAGGGGGAGGCACTGAAGCTTTCTTT.

Turning to this clone: Other DNA sequences in the sample encode the same CDR3. J is TRBJ2-1 and V is TRBV3-1 (or the pseudogene TRBV3-2), with 10 bases that match TRBD2. Germline V gene sequence: CDR1 LGHDT, CDR2 YNNKEL (reference sequence). Losses at the gene ends were 4 bases for V and 4 bases for J; bases not matched to a gene: 4. The CDR3 is 15 amino acids. The chain's CDR3 is CASSRSGGAYNEQFF. In nucleotides, the CDR3 is TGTGCCAGCAGCCGGAGCGGGGGGGCATACAATGAGCAGTTCTTC.

The DNA for the CDR3 is TGTGCCAGCAGCCAAGATCCCACTGACTCTGGAAACACCATATATTTT. This sequence encodes CASSQDPTDSGNTIYF. This chain connects TRBV4-2 to TRBJ1-3; the D is unclear. The germline V gene encodes CDR1 LGHNA and CDR2 YNFKEQ. The CDR3 consists of 16 residues. Trimming pared 0 bases from V and 0 bases from J, leaving 9 bases between.

This rearrangement joins TRBV28 to TRBJ1-1; 10 nucleotides match TRBD1. J lost 3 bases, V lost 0 bases, and 10 bases had no gene match. Germline V lookup: CDR1 MDHEN, CDR2 SYDVKM. The CDR3 has 18 residues. CDR3 loop: CASSLWAGTGVFHTEAFF. CDR3 DNA sequence: TGTGCCAGCAGTTTATGGGCTGGGACAGGGGTGTTTCACACTGAAGCTTTCTTT.

This clone has only one observation. This sequence joins TRBV19 and TRBJ2-1, with TRBD2 as a possible D gene (5 bases). V dropped 6 bases and J dropped 8 bases, with 20 bases sitting between them. Germline V CDR1 and CDR2: LNHDA, SQIVND (reference sequence). The CDR3 has 15 residues. The DNA of the CDR3 is TGTGCCAGTAGACCGGCCGGGTTTGGGAGTGATGAGCAGTTCTTC. This translates into CASRPAGFGSDEQFF.

The J gene is TRBJ1-2, the V gene TRBV19; 9 bases map to TRBD1. J lost 4 bases, V lost 4 bases, and 13 bases had no gene match. The length of the CDR3 is 17 residues. Germline values: CDR1 LNHDA, CDR2 SQIVND (reference sequence). The CDR3 reads CASSNRDRASDVYGYTF. The CDR3, as DNA: TGTGCCAGTAGTAACCGGGACAGGGCCTCCGACGTCTATGGCTACACCTTC. The full variable domain, in which reference TRBV19 and TRBJ1-2 provide the parts outside the CDR3, is DGGITQSPKYLFRKEGQNVTLSCEQNLNHDAMYWYRQDPGQGLRLIYYSQIVNDFQKGDIAEGYSVSREKKESFPLTVTSAQKNPTAFYLCASSNRDRASDVYGYTFGSGTRLTVV.

This sequence joins TRBV2 and TRBJ2-2; 9 positions agree with TRBD1. This CDR3 comprises 15 residues. Germline CDR1 reads SNHLY; CDR2 reads FYNNEI. After removal of 5 bases from V and 4 bases from J, the junction contained 5 bases not matched to a gene. CDR3 protein: CASSYDRGFTGELFF. CDR3 DNA: TGTGCCAGCAGTTACGACAGGGGGTTCACCGGGGAGCTGTTTTTT. Supplemented by reference TRBV2 and TRBJ2-2, the full variable domain reads EPEVTQTPSHQVTQMGQEVILRCVPISNHLYFYWYRQILGQKVEFLVSFYNNEISEKSEIFDDQFSVERPDGSNFTLKIRSTKLEDSAMYFCASSYDRGFTGELFFGEGSRLTVL.

This sequence joins TRBV19 and TRBJ1-5, with TRBD1 matching 7 bases. In germline, CDR1 is LNHDA, CDR2 SQIVND (reference sequence). This CDR3 is built from 15 residues. Unmatched junction bases numbered 4, after V lost 5 bases and J lost 0 bases. The CDR3 coding sequence is TGTGCCAGTAGTGAAACAGGGGATAGCAATCAGCCCCAGCATTTT. As protein: CASSETGDSNQPQHF. Based on the CDR3 plus reference TRBV19 and TRBJ1-5, the full variable domain is DGGITQSPKYLFRKEGQNVTLSCEQNLNHDAMYWYRQDPGQGLRLIYYSQIVNDFQKGDIAEGYSVSREKKESFPLTVTSAQKNPTAFYLCASSETGDSNQPQHFGDGTRLSIL.

J is TRBJ1-5 and V is TRBV2, with 7 nucleotides matching TRBD1. V shed 5 bases and J 3 bases; nucleotides not matched to a gene: 7. Germline CDR1 SNHLY, CDR2 FYNNEI. This CDR3 contains 15 residues. The CDR3 DNA follows: TGTGCCAGCAGTTTCGTTACAGGGGACAATCAGCCCCAGCATTTT. Amino acid sequence: CASSFVTGDNQPQHF.

The V call is TRBV6-5, the J call TRBJ1-4; D gene uncertain. The CDR3 extends over 15 amino acids. V dropped 2 bases and J dropped 3 bases, with 10 bases sitting between them. CDR1 and CDR2 (germline): MNHEY, SVGAGI. CDR3 sequence reads: CASSYGPNPNEKLFF. In DNA, the CDR3 is TGTGCCAGCAGTTACGGGCCTAACCCTAATGAAAAACTGTTTTTT.

The gene calls are TRBV9 and TRBJ2-1; a possible D gene is TRBD1 (6 bases). The CDR3 spans 15 residues. The V end was cut by 6 bases, the J end by 3 bases, with 16 bases between. Looked up from germline, CDR1 is SGDLS and CDR2 is YYNGEE. The CDR3 region is CASTRGAGVYNEQFF. DNA of the CDR3: TGTGCCAGCACCAGAGGGGCAGGGGTCTACAATGAGCAGTTCTTC.

V gene TRBV27 combines with J gene TRBJ1-3; 10 positions agree with TRBD1. CDR1 and CDR2 from the germline V gene are MNHEY and SMNVEV (reference sequence). V was clipped by 6 bases and J by 2 bases; unmatched bases: 10. The CDR3 is 17 residues long. The CDR3 protein is CASSPTPTGGAGNTIYF. The CDR3 DNA is TGTGCCAGCAGCCCTACCCCGACAGGGGGCGCTGGAAACACCATATATTTT.

This chain joins TRBV20-1 and TRBJ2-7, with no clear D. Germline V gene lookup returns CDR1 DFQATT and CDR2 SNEGSKA (reference sequence). The V end lost 3 bases, the J end lost 2 bases, and 8 bases lay between the germline ends. CDR3 size: 12 residues. CDR3 sequence reads: CSASDQAYEQYF. The CDR3 nucleotides read TGCAGTGCTAGTGACCAGGCCTACGAGCAGTACTTC.

The chain joins TRBV19 to TRBJ1-4; D is possibly TRBD1 (5 bases). Per germline, CDR1 LNHDA and CDR2 SQIVND (reference sequence). Deletions cut 5 bases from V and 11 bases from J, with 21 bases between. This CDR3 has 15 residues. CDR3 sequence (DNA): TGTGCCAGTAGTCCCGTCGAAAGGGGTTACGGTAAACTGTTTTTT. Translation gives CASSPVERGYGKLFF.

The V gene is TRBV20-1, the J gene TRBJ1-1; D remains ambiguous. The germline V gene has CDR1 DFQATT and CDR2 SNEGSKA (reference sequence). CDR3 length equals 11 residues. The ends were cut back, 1 base at V and 6 bases at J, with 6 bases in the middle. The CDR3 spells CSARVVPEAFF. The CDR3 region has the DNA TGCAGTGCTAGAGTAGTGCCTGAAGCTTTCTTT.

V gene TRBV7-3 combines with J gene TRBJ1-2; 7 bases fit TRBD1. The CDR3 spans 15 residues. Germline CDR1 and CDR2: SGHTA and FQGTGA. V dropped 5 bases and J dropped 4; count of bases not matched to a gene: 10. In DNA form, the CDR3 reads TGTGCCAGCAGCGTATACAGGGGAACCTCCTATGGCTACACCTTC. This encodes CASSVYRGTSYGYTF. The full variable domain, completed using reference TRBV7-3 and TRBJ1-2, is GAGVSQTPSNKVTEKGKYVELRCDPISGHTALYWYRQSLGQGPEFLIYFQGTGAADDSGLPNDRFFAVRPEGSVSTLKIQRTERGDSAVYLCASSVYRGTSYGYTFGSGTRLTVV.

The J gene is TRBJ1-5, the V gene TRBV2; no definite D call. V was cut by 6 bases and J by 0 bases, with 12 bases left in between. The CDR3 has 15 residues. The germline CDR1 and CDR2 sequences are SNHLY and FYNNEI. For the CDR3, the DNA is TGTGCCAGCAGGTATGAGGGTTCTAGCAATCAGCCCCAGCATTTT. It specifies CASRYEGSSNQPQHF. Full variable domain (rest looked up from reference TRBV2 and TRBJ1-5): EPEVTQTPSHQVTQMGQEVILRCVPISNHLYFYWYRQILGQKVEFLVSFYNNEISEKSEIFDDQFSVERPDGSNFTLKIRSTKLEDSAMYFCASRYEGSSNQPQHFGDGTRLSIL.

This clone was counted only a few times. The chain is built from TRBV5-4 and TRBJ2-7, with D tentatively TRBD2 (7 bases). V shed 0 bases and J shed 2 bases, with 15 bases lying between them. The CDR3 consists of 16 residues. Germline-derived CDR1 and CDR2 are SGHNT and YYREEE (reference sequence). CDR3 amino acids: CASSLGGGGQTYEQYF. The DNA of the CDR3 is TGTGCCAGCAGCTTGGGGGGCGGGGGCCAAACCTACGAGCAGTACTTC.

Remarks on this clone: The identical CDR3 is also encoded by other nucleotide sequences in the sample. The chain employs TRBV7-9 and TRBJ1-1; TRBD1 matches 7 bases. Germline loops: CDR1 SEHNR, CDR2 FQNEAQ (reference sequence). This CDR3 has 15 residues. V lost 3 bases and J lost 1; bases outside the gene matches: 5. CDR3 DNA sequence: TGTGCCAGCAGCTTTTCCCGGGACAGGAACACTGAAGCTTTCTTT. Its translation: CASSFSRDRNTEAFF.

A single count supports this clone. V and J are TRBV7-2 and TRBJ2-3; 8 bases map to TRBD2. The CDR3 totals 14 residues. J was trimmed by 2 bases and V by 5 bases; bases with no gene match: 3. CDR1 is SGHTA, CDR2 FQGNSA, per germline. Here the CDR3 DNA reads TGTGCCAGCAGCCCGGGACTAGTCACAGATACGCAGTATTTT. This gives the protein CASSPGLVTDTQYF.

The chain links TRBV24-1 to TRBJ1-6; TRBD1 matches at 9 bases. This CDR3 is built from 16 residues. Looked up from germline, CDR1 is KGHDR and CDR2 is SFDVKD. The V gene end was trimmed by 4 bases and the J gene end by 8 bases; junction bases not matched to a gene: 8. CDR3 sequence (DNA): TGTGCCACCAGTGAATTCGGGACAGGGAATTATTCACCCCTCCACTTT. Protein: CATSEFGTGNYSPLHF.

Worth noting for this clone: Different DNA sequences within this sample yield the same CDR3. J is TRBJ2-1 and V is TRBV24-1, with TRBD2 as a possible D gene (6 bases). The germline gives CDR1 KGHDR, CDR2 SFDVKD. The CDR3 loop spans 14 amino acids. Trimming left V 5 bases short and J 1 base short, with 8 bases between. The CDR3 is CATSVGGSYNEQFF. DNA for the CDR3: TGTGCCACCAGTGTGGGGGGTTCCTACAATGAGCAGTTCTTC.

This chain uses TRBV27 with TRBJ2-1, with 7 bases lining up with TRBD1. The CDR3 loop spans 16 amino acids. Germline V gives CDR1 MNHEY, CDR2 SMNVEV (reference sequence). V dropped 1 base and J dropped 2; count of bases not matched to a gene: 5. CDR3 region: CASSLWGTEAYNEQFF. In DNA form, the CDR3 reads TGTGCCAGCAGTTTATGGGGGACAGAAGCCTACAATGAGCAGTTCTTC.

The chain links TRBV11-2 to TRBJ2-3; no firm D call. Trimming took off 1 base at V and 4 bases at J, with 9 bases between the two ends. The CDR3 is 14 amino acids. Per germline, CDR1 SGHAT and CDR2 FQNNGV. CDR3: CASSLGRVPDTQYF. The CDR3 coding sequence is TGTGCCAGCAGCTTAGGCCGGGTCCCAGATACGCAGTATTTT.

The chain uses TRBV3-1 (or the pseudogene TRBV3-2) and TRBJ2-7; D is possibly TRBD1 (6 bases). CDR1 is LGHDT, CDR2 YNNKEL, per germline (reference sequence). The CDR3 is made up of 15 amino acids. Trimming took off 3 bases at V and 0 bases at J, with 12 bases between the two ends. CDR3 in amino acids: CASSHYRTDSYEQYF. CDR3 DNA sequence: TGTGCCAGCAGCCATTACAGGACAGACTCCTACGAGCAGTACTTC.

The chain has TRBV5-1 and TRBJ2-1, with D tentatively TRBD1 (6 bases). This CDR3 contains 13 residues. The V end lost 3 bases, the J end lost 6 bases, and 10 bases lay between the germline ends. Germline CDR1 SGHRS, CDR2 YFSETQ. The CDR3 DNA sequence: TGCGCCAGCAGCTACAGGGTCGGCAATGAGCAGTTCTTC. Its protein product is CASSYRVGNEQFF.

The chain recombines TRBV5-6 with TRBJ2-2; unclear D gene. Trimming left V 1 base short and J 7 bases short, with 5 bases between. CDR1 and CDR2 from the germline V gene are SGHDT and YYEEEE. The CDR3 has 12 residues. The CDR3 loop is CASSLTYGELFF. CDR3 nucleotides: TGTGCCAGCAGCTTGACCTACGGGGAGCTGTTTTTT.

V is TRBV5-4 and J is TRBJ2-5, with 10 bases matching TRBD1. Trimming cost V 4 bases and J 5 bases; bases outside gene matches: 8. Per germline, CDR1 SGHNT and CDR2 YYREEE (reference sequence). The CDR3 extends over 15 amino acids. DNA of the CDR3: TGTGCCAGCAGCGGAACCGGGACAGGGGTCGAGACCCAGTACTTC. This encodes CASSGTGTGVETQYF.

The genes are TRBV11-1 and TRBJ1-1, with 10 bases that match TRBD1. Looked up from germline, CDR1 is SGHAT and CDR2 is FQDESV (reference sequence). Trimming took 7 bases from V and 5 from J; bases not matched to a gene: 7. CDR3 length: 14 amino acids. CDR3: CASTRRTGGTEAFF. CDR3 sequence (DNA): TGTGCCAGCACCAGAAGGACAGGGGGAACTGAAGCTTTCTTT.

The rearrangement uses TRBV7-3 and TRBJ2-1; TRBD1 might be the D (6 bases). Between the trimmed V and J ends, which lost 5 bases and 4 bases, there was a span of 18 bases. The CDR3 runs to 16 residues. Germline lookup yields CDR1 SGHTA and CDR2 FQGTGA. CDR3 DNA sequence: TGTGCCAGCAGCAAAGGGGGTGGACAGACTTACAATGAGCAGTTCTTC. Its translation: CASSKGGGQTYNEQFF. The full variable domain, completed using reference TRBV7-3 and TRBJ2-1, is GAGVSQTPSNKVTEKGKYVELRCDPISGHTALYWYRQSLGQGPEFLIYFQGTGAADDSGLPNDRFFAVRPEGSVSTLKIQRTERGDSAVYLCASSKGGGQTYNEQFFGPGTRLTVL.